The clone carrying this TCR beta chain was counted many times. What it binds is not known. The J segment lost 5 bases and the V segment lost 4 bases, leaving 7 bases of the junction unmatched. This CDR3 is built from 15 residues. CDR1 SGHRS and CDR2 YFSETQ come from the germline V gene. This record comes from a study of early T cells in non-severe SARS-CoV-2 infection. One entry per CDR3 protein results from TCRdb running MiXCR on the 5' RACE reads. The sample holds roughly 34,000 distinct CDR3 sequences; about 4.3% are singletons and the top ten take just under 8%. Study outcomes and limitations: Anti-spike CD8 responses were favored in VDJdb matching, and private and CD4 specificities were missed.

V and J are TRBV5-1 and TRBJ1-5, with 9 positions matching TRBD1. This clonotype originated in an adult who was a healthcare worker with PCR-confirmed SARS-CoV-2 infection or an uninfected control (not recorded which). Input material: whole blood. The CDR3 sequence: CASSREGQGDQPQHF. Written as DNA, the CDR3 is TGCGCCAGCAGCAGGGAGGGACAGGGCGATCAGCCCCAGCATTTT.